These 6 T cell receptor beta chains came from one sample sequenced in a study of blood T cell repertoires in COVID-19 (dated by TCRdb to 2018 to 2020). Libraries came from the immunoSEQ multiplex PCR assay. TCRdb holds this immuneACCESS table with in-frame rearrangements only. Some clones are missing; in checked studies, unresolved V genes explain under half, and the rest has no known cause. This sample holds hundreds of thousands of clones; around 89% were observed only once. The top ten hold 8% to 10% of the sample. Sequencing used PBMCs or T cells enriched from blood (not recorded which). All receptors derive from a woman aged 40 to 49 who had recovered from COVID-19.

V and J are TRBV18 and TRBJ2-1, with 9 bases identical to TRBD1. The CDR3 totals 16 residues. V lost 0 bases to trimming and J lost 4 bases; unmatched junction nucleotides: 4. In germline, CDR1 is KGHSH, CDR2 LQKENI. CDR3 DNA sequence: TGTGCCAGCTCACCACCGAACAGGGGGCCTTACAATGAGCAGTTCTTC. The encoded protein is CASSPPNRGPYNEQFF. Full variable domain (remainder filled in from reference TRBV18 and TRBJ2-1): NAGVMQNPRHLVRRRGQEARLRCSPMKGHSHVYWYRQLPEEGLKFMVYLQKENIIDESGMPKERFSAEFPKEGPSILRIQQVVRGDSAAYFCASSPPNRGPYNEQFFGPGTRLTVL.

This chain uses TRBV4-1 with TRBJ1-2, with no clear D. V was clipped by 0 bases and J by 5 bases, with 7 bases between them. The CDR3 consists of 13 residues. The germline V gene encodes CDR1 MGHRA and CDR2 YSYEKL. CDR3 DNA: TGCGCCAGCAGCCAAGATGGCCAGTATGGCTACACCTTC. Protein product: CASSQDGQYGYTF.

This chain links TRBV19 with TRBJ2-6, with 8 positions matching TRBD2. V lost 7 bases to trimming and J lost 2 bases; unmatched junction nucleotides: 4. Germline V gene lookup returns CDR1 LNHDA and CDR2 SQIVND (reference sequence). The CDR3 runs 15 residues. This CDR3 is CASNRREAGANVLTF. As DNA, the CDR3 is TGTGCCAGTAACCGGCGGGAGGCTGGGGCCAACGTCCTGACTTTC.

The gene calls are TRBV29-1 and TRBJ1-1; no firm D call. The CDR3 is 13 amino acids. V was cut by 0 bases and J by 7 bases, with 12 bases left in between. Germline CDR1 and CDR2: SQVTM and ANQGSEA. DNA for the CDR3: TGCAGCGTTGAAGAGGGTACCGGGATTGAAGCTTTCTTT. Amino acid sequence: CSVEEGTGIEAFF.

Note on this clone: Other DNA sequences in the sample encode the same CDR3. The V call is TRBV19, the J call TRBJ1-5; D may be TRBD1 (6 bases). CDR3 length equals 16 residues. Germline V gives CDR1 LNHDA, CDR2 SQIVND (reference sequence). The ends were cut back, 3 bases at V and 0 bases at J, with 12 bases in the middle. CDR3 in amino acids: CASSIGGTISNQPQHF. The DNA of the CDR3 is TGTGCCAGTAGTATTGGGGGCACAATTAGCAATCAGCCCCAGCATTTT.

The rearrangement uses TRBV10-3 and TRBJ2-7; the match to TRBD1 covers 8 bases. After removal of 6 bases from V and 3 bases from J, the junction contained 10 bases not matched to a gene. Germline loops: CDR1 ENHRY, CDR2 SYGVKD. The CDR3 loop spans 15 amino acids. The CDR3 DNA reads as TGTGCCATCAGGAAGACAGGGGAGGCTCACTACGAGCAGTACTTC. This sequence encodes CAIRKTGEAHYEQYF.